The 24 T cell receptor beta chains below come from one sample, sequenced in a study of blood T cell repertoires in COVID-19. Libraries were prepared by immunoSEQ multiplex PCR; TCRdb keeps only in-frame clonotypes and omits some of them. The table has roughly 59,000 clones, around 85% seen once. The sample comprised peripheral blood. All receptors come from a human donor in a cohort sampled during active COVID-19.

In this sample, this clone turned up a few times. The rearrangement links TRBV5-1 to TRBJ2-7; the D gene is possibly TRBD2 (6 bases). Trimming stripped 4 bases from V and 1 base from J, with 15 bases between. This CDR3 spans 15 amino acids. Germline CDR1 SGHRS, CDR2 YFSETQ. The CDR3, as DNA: TGCGCCAGCAGCGATCCGACGACTAGTTCCTACGAGCAGTACTTC. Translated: CASSDPTTSSYEQYF.

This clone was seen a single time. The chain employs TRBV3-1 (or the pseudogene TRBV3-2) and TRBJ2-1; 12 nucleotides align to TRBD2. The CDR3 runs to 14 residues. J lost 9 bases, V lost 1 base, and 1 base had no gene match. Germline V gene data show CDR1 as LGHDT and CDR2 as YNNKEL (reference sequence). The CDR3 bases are TGTGCCAGCAGCCAAGGGGGACTAGCGGGTGAGCAGTTCTTC. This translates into CASSQGGLAGEQFF.

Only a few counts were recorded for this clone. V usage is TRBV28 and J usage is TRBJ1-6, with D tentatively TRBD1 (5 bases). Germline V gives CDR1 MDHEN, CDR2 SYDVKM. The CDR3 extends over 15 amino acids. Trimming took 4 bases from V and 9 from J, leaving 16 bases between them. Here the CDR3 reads CASSSPQGTSSPLHF. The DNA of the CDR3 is TGTGCCAGCAGTTCGCCTCAGGGTACAAGTTCACCCCTCCACTTT.

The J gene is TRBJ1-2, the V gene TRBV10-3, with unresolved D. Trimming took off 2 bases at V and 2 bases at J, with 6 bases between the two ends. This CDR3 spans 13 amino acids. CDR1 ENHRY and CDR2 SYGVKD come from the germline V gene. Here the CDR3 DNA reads TGTGCCATCAGTGAGACAGCAAACTATGGCTACACCTTC. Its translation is CAISETANYGYTF.

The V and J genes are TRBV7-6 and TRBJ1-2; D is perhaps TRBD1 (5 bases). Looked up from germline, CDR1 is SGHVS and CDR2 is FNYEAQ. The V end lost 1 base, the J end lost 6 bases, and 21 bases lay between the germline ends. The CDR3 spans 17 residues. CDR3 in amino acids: CASSLGSFREGGHGYTF. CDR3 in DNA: TGTGCCAGCAGCTTAGGATCTTTCAGGGAGGGAGGGCATGGCTACACCTTC.

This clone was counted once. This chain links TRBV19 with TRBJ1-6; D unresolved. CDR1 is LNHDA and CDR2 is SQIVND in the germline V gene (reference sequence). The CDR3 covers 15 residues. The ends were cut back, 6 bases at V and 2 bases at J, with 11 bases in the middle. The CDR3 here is CASRSESAYNSPLHF. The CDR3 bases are TGTGCCAGTAGGTCGGAGTCCGCCTATAATTCACCCCTCCACTTT.

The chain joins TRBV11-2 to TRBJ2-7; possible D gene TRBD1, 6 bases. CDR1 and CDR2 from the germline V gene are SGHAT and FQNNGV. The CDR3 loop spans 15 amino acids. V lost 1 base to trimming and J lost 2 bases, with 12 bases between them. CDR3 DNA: TGTGCCAGCAGCTTAGTTTGGGACATTACCTACGAGCAGTACTTC. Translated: CASSLVWDITYEQYF.

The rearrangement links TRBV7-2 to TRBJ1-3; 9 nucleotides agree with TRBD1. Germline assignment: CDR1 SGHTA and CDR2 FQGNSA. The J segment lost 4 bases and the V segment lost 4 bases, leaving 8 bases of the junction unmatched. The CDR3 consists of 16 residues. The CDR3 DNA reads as TGTGCCAGCAGCTCTACAGGGGGCGCAGGGGGAAACACCATATATTTT. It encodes CASSSTGGAGGNTIYF.

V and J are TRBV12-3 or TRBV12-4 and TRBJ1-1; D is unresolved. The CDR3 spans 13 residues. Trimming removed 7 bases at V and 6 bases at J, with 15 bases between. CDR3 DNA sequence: TGTGCCAGCACCTTACGAGGCAACGCTGAAGCTTTCTTT. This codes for CASTLRGNAEAFF.

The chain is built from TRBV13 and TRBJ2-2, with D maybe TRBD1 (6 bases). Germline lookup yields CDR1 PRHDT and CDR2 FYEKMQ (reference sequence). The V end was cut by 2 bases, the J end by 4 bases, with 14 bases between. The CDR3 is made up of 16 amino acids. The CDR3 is CASSLQGKGFTGELFF. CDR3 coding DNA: TGTGCCAGCAGCTTACAGGGGAAAGGCTTCACCGGGGAGCTGTTTTTT.

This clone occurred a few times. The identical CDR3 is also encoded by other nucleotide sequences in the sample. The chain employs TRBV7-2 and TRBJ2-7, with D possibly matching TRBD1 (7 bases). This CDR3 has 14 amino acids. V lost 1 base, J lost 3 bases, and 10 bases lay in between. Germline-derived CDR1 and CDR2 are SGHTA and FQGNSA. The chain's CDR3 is CASSLGQGLYEQYF. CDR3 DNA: TGTGCCAGCAGCTTAGGACAGGGACTCTACGAGCAGTACTTC.

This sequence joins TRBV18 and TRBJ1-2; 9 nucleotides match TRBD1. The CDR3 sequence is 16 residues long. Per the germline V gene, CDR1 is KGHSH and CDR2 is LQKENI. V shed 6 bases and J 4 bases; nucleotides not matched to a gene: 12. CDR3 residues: CASSRTGALVGYGYTF. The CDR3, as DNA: TGTGCCAGCTCCAGGACAGGGGCCCTGGTTGGCTATGGCTACACCTTC.

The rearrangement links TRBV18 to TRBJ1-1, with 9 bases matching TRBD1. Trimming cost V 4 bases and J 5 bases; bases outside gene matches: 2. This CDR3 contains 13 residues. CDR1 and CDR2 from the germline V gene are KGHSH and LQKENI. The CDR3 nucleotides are TGTGCCAGCTCACGACAGGGGGGGACTGAAGCTTTCTTT. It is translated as CASSRQGGTEAFF.

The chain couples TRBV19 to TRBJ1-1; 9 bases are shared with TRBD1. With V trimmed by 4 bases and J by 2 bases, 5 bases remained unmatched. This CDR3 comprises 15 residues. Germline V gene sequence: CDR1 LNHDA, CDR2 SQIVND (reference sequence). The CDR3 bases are TGTGCCAGTAGTAGACAGGGGGAAAGAAACACTGAAGCTTTCTTT. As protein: CASSRQGERNTEAFF.

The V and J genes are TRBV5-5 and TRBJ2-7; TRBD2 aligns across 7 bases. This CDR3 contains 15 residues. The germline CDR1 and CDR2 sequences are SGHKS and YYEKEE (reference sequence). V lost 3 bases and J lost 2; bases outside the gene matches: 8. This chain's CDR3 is CASSSSSGPAYEQYF. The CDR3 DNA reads TGTGCCAGCAGCTCATCTAGCGGCCCTGCCTACGAGCAGTACTTC.

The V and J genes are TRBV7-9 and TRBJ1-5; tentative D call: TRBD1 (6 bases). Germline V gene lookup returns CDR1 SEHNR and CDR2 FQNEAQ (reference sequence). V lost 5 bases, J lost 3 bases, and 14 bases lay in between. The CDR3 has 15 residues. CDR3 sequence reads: CASSTREGDNQPQHF. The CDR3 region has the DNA TGTGCCAGCAGCACACGGGAGGGGGACAATCAGCCCCAGCATTTT.

The CDR3 spells CASSPYRTGGINEQYF. The CDR3 DNA follows: TGTGCCAGCAGCCCATATCGGACAGGGGGAATCAACGAGCAGTACTTC. The chain links TRBV6-2 or TRBV6-3 to TRBJ2-7, with 10 bases aligning to TRBD1. J was trimmed by 5 bases and V by 6 bases; bases with no gene match: 13. Germline V gene lookup returns CDR1 MNHEY and CDR2 SVGEGT. The CDR3 length is 16 residues.

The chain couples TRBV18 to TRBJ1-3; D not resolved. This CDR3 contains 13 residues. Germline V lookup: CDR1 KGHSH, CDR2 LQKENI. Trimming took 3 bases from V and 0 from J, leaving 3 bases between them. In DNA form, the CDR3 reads TGTGCCAGCTCACCGTACTCTGGAAACACCATATATTTT. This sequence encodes CASSPYSGNTIYF.

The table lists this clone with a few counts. The CDR3 nucleotides are TGCGCCAGCAGCCAAGTACTGGGGCTCAATTCACCCCTCCACTTT. Protein product: CASSQVLGLNSPLHF. The rearrangement joins TRBV4-3 to TRBJ1-6; D is possibly TRBD1 (5 bases). V was trimmed by 1 base and J by 7 bases, leaving 11 bases between them. Germline CDR1 is LGHNA and CDR2 is YSLEER. This CDR3 is built from 15 residues.

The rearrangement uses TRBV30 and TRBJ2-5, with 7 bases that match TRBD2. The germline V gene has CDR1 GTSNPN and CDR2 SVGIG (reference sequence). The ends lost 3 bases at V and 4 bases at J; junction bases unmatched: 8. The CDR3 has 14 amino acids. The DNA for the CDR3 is TGTGCCTGGAGGACTGCGGGGGTAAGAGAGACCCAGTACTTC. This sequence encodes CAWRTAGVRETQYF.

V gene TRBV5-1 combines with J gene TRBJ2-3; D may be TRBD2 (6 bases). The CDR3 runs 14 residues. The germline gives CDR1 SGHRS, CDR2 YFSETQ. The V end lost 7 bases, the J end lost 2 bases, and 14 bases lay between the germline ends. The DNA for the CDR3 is TGCGCCAGCCTTCTGGGACTCCACACAGATACGCAGTATTTT. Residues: CASLLGLHTDTQYF.

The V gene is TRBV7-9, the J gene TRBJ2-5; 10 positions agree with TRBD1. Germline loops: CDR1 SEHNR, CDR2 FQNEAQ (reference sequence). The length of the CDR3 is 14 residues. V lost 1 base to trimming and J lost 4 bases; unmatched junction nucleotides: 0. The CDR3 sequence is CASSLGTGGETQYF. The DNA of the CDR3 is TGTGCCAGCAGCTTAGGGACAGGGGGAGAGACCCAGTACTTC. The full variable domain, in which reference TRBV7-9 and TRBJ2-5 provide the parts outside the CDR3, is DTGVSQNPRHKITKRGQNVTFRCDPISEHNRLYWYRQTLGQGPEFLTYFQNEAQLEKSRLLSDRFSAERPKGSFSTLEIQRTEQGDSAMYLCASSLGTGGETQYFGPGTRLLVL.

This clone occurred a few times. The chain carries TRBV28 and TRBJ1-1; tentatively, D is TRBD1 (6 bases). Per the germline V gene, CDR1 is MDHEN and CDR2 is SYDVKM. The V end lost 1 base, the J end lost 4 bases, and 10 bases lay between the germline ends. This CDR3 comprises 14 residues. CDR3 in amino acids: CASSLSPRGTEAFF. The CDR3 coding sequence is TGTGCCAGCAGTTTATCCCCCAGGGGCACTGAAGCTTTCTTT.

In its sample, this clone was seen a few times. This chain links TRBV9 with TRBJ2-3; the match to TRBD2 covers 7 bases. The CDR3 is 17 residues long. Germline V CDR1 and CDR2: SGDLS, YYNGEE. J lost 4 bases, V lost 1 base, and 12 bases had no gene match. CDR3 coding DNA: TGTGCCAGCAGCGTAAGTCTAGCGGACTTTAGCGCAGATACGCAGTATTTT. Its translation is CASSVSLADFSADTQYF.